This T cell receptor beta chain is from a study of cytomegalovirus exposure and HLA in healthy donors. Whole-study findings and limits: There were some public TCRs occurring in many donors, but most TCR sequences were rare. Indistinguishable V segments, including TRBV6-2 and TRBV6-3, were excluded.

Trimming took 4 bases from V and 7 from J, leaving 15 bases between them. Germline V CDR1 and CDR2: SGHNT, YYREEE (reference sequence). CDR3 length: 14 residues. As concerns this clone: What it binds is unknown.

It was with 60 Vbeta and 13 Jbeta primers that the PCR ran. Sequencing used immunoSEQ multiplex PCR; TCRdb keeps in-frame clones, though not all of them. Of more than 150,000 clones listed, 70% to 80% are singletons. The origin of this receptor is a man between 18 and 29 years old in good health and CMV-seronegative. This chain joins TRBV5-4 and TRBJ2-1, with D possibly matching TRBD2 (7 bases). Sequencing used PBMCs. CDR3 sequence reads: CASSTGAGANEQFF. CDR3 DNA: TGTGCCAGCAGCACGGGGGCGGGAGCAAATGAGCAGTTCTTC.